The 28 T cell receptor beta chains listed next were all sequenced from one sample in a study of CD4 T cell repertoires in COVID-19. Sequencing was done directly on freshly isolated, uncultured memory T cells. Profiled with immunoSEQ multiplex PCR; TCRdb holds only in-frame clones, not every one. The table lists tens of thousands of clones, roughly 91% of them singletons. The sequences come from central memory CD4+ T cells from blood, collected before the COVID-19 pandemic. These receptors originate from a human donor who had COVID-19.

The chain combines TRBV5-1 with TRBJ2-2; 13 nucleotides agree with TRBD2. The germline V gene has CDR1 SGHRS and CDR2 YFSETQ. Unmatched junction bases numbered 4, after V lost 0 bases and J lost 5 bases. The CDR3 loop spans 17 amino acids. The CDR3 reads CASSLGTSGSGTGELFF. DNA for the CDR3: TGCGCCAGCAGCTTGGGGACTAGCGGGAGCGGGACCGGGGAGCTGTTTTTT.

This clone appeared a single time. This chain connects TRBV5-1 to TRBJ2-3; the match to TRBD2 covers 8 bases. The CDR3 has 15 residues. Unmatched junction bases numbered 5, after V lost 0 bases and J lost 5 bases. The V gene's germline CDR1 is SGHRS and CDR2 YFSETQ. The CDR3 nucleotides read TGCGCCAGCAGCTTGGACGCTGCGGGGGGAGATACGCAGTATTTT. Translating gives CASSLDAAGGDTQYF.

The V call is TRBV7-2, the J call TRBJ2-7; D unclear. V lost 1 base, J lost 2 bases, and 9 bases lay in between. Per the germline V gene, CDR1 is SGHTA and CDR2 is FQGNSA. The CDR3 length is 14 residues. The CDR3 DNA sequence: TGTGCCAGCAGCTTAGAGGCGGCACCCTACGAGCAGTACTTC. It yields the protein CASSLEAAPYEQYF.

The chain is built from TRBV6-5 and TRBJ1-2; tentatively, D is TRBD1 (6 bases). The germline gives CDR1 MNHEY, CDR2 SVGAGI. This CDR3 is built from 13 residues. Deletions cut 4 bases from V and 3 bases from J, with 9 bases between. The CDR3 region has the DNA TGTGCCAGCAGTTTCACAGGGCACTATGGCTACACCTTC. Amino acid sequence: CASSFTGHYGYTF.

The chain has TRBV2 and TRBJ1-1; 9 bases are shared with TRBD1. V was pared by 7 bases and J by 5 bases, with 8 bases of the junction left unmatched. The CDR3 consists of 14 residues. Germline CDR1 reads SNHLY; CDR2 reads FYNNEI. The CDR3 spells CASKLTGGWTEAFF. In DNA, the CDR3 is TGTGCCAGCAAACTTACAGGGGGCTGGACTGAAGCTTTCTTT.

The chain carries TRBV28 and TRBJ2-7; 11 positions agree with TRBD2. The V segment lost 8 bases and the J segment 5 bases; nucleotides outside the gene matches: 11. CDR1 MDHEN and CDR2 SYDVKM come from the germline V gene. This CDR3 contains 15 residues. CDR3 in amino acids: CASRTTSGSTHEQYF. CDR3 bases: TGTGCCAGCCGAACCACTAGCGGGAGTACCCACGAGCAGTACTTC.

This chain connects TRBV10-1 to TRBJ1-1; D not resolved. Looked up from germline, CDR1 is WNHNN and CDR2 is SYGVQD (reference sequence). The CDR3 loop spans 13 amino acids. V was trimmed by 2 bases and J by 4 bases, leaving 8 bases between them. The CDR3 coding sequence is TGCGCCAGCAGTGAGGAGAGGGCCACTGAAGCTTTCTTT. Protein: CASSEERATEAFF.

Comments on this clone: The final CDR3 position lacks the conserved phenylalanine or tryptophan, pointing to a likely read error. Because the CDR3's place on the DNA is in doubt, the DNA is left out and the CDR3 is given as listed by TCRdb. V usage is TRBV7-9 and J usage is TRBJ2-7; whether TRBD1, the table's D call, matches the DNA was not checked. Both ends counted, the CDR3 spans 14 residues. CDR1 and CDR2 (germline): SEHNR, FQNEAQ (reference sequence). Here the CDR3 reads CASSYGPREGTGNL.

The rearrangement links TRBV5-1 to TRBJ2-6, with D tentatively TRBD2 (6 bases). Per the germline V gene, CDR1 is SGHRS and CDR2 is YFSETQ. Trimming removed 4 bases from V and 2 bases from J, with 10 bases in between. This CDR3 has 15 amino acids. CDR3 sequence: CASSDGTPGANVLTF. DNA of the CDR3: TGCGCCAGCAGCGATGGGACTCCTGGGGCCAACGTCCTGACTTTC.

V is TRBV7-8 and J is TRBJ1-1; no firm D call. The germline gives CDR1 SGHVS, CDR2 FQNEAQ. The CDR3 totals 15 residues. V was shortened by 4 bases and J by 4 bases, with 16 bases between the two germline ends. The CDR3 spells CASSSLLGGVTEAFF. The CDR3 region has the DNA TGTGCCAGCAGCTCCCTGCTGGGCGGGGTCACTGAAGCTTTCTTT. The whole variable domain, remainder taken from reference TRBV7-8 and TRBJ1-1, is GAGVSQSPRYKVAKRGQDVALRCDPISGHVSLFWYQQALGQGPEFLTYFQNEAQLDKSGLPSDRFFAERPEGSVSTLKIQRTQQEDSAVYLCASSSLLGGVTEAFFGQGTRLTVV.

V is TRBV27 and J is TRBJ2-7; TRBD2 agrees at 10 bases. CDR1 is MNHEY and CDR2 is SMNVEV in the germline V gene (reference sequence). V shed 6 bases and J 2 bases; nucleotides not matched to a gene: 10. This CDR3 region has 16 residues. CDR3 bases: TGTGCCAGCAGCCAGGGAGGGAGCGGGAGGGCCTACGAGCAGTACTTC. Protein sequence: CASSQGGSGRAYEQYF.

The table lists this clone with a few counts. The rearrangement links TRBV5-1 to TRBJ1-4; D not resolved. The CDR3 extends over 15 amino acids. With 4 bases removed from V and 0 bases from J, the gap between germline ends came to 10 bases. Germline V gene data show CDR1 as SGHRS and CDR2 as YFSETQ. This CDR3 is CASSRGSATNEKLFF. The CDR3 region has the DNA TGCGCCAGCAGCCGCGGGTCCGCAACTAATGAAAAACTGTTTTTT.

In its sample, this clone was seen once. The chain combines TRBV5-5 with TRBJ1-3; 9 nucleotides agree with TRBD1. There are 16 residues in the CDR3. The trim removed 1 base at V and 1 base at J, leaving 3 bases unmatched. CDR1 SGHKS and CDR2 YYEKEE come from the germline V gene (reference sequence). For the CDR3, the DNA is TGTGCCAGCAGCTTGCTACAGGGGGCATCTGGAAACACCATATATTTT. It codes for CASSLLQGASGNTIYF.

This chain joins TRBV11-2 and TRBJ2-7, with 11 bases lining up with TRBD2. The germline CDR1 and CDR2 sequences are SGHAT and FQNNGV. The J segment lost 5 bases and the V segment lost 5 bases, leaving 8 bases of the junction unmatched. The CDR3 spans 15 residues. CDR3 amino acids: CASSVLLAGVHEQYF. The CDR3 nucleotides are TGTGCCAGCAGCGTTCTACTAGCGGGAGTTCACGAGCAGTACTTC.

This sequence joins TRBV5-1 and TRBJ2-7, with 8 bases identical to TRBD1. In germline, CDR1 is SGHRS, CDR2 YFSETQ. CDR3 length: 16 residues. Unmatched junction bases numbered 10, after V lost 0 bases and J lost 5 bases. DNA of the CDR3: TGCGCCAGCAGCTTGGGAACCCAGGGGGCACAGGACGAGCAGTACTTC. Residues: CASSLGTQGAQDEQYF.

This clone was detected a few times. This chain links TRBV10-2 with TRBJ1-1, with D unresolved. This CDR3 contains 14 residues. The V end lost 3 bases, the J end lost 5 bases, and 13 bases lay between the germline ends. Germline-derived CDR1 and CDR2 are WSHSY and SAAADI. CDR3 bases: TGCGCCAGCAGTGAACACGATAAAACAACTGAAGCTTTCTTT. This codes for CASSEHDKTTEAFF.

The CDR3 is CASTRGLLPEAFF. The CDR3 nucleotides are TGTGCCAGTACCCGGGGACTCCTGCCTGAAGCTTTCTTT. The J gene is TRBJ1-1, the V gene TRBV19; tentative D call: TRBD1 (5 bases). CDR1 LNHDA and CDR2 SQIVND come from the germline V gene (reference sequence). CDR3 length equals 13 residues. Trimming stripped 7 bases from V and 6 bases from J, with 15 bases between.

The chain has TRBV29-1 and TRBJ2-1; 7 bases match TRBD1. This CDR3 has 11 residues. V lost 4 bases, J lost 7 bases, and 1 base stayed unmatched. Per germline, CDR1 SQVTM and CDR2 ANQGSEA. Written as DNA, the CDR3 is TGCAGCGTTGCCAGGGGGAATGAGCAGTTCTTC. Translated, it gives CSVARGNEQFF.

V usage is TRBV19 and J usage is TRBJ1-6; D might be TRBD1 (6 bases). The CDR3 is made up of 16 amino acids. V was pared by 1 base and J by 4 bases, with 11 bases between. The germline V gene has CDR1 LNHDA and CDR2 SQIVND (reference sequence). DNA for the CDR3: TGTGCCAGTAGTATAGGGGACACCTCATATAATTCACCCCTCCACTTT. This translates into CASSIGDTSYNSPLHF.

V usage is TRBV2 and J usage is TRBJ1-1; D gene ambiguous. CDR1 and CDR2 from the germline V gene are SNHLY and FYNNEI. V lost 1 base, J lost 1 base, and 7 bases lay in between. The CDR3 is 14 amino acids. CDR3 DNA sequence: TGTGCCAGCAGTGAAGTAGGGAGGAACACTGAAGCTTTCTTT. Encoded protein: CASSEVGRNTEAFF.

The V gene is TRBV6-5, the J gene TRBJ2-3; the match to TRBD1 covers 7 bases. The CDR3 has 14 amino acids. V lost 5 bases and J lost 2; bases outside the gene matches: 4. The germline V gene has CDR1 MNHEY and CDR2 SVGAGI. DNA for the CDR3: TGTGCCAGCAGTGCCGGGACAGCCACAGATACGCAGTATTTT. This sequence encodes CASSAGTATDTQYF.

CDR3 in amino acids: CASSSTSVPSTDTQYF. The CDR3 coding sequence is TGTGCCAGCAGCTCCACTAGCGTCCCTAGCACAGATACGCAGTATTTT. This sequence joins TRBV9 and TRBJ2-3; 7 nucleotides align to TRBD2. J lost 0 bases, V lost 4 bases, and 8 bases had no gene match. Per the germline V gene, CDR1 is SGDLS and CDR2 is YYNGEE. This CDR3 spans 16 amino acids. The variable domain in full, with the rest retrieved from reference TRBV9 and TRBJ2-3, is DSGVTQTPKHLITATGQRVTLRCSPRSGDLSVYWYQQSLDQGLQFLIQYYNGEERAKGNILERFSAQQFPDLHSELNLSSLELGDSALYFCASSSTSVPSTDTQYFGPGTRLTVL.

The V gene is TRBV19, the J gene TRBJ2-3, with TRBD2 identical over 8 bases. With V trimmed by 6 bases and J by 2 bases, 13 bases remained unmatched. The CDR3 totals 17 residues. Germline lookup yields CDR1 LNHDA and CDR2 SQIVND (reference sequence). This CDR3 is CASRPGRGEYVTDTQYF. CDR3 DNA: TGTGCCAGTAGACCCGGGAGGGGCGAGTATGTCACAGATACGCAGTATTTT.

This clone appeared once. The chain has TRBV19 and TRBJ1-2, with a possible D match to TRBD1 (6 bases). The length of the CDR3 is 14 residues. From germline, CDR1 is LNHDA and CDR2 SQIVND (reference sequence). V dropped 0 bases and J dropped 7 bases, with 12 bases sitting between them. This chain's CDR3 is CASSIDRQERGYTF. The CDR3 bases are TGTGCCAGTAGTATAGACCGACAGGAACGTGGCTACACCTTC.

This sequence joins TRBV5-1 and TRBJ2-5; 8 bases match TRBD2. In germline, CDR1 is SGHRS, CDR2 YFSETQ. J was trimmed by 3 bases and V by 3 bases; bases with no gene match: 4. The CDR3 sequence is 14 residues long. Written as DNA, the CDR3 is TGCGCCAGCAGCTCCGTAGCGGGAAAAGAGACCCAGTACTTC. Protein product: CASSSVAGKETQYF.

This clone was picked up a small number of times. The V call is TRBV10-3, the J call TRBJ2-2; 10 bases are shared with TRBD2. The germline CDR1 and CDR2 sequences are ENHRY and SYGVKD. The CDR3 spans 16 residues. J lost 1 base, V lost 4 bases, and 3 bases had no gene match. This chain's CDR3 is CAISASGGMNTGELFF. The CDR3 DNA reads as TGTGCCATCAGTGCTAGCGGGGGTATGAACACCGGGGAGCTGTTTTTT.

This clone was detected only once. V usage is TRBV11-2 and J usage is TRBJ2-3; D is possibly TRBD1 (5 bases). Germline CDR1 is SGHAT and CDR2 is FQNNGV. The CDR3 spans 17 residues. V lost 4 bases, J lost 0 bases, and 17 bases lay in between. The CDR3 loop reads CASSSTETGYSTDTQYF. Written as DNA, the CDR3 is TGTGCCAGCAGCTCGACAGAAACAGGTTATAGCACAGATACGCAGTATTTT.

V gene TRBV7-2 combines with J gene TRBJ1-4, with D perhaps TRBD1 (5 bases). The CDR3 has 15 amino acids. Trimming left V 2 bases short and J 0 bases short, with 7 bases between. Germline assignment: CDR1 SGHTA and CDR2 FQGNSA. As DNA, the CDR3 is TGTGCCAGCAGCTTACAGGGTGCAACTAATGAAAAACTGTTTTTT. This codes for CASSLQGATNEKLFF.